This T cell receptor (beta chain) was found in a study of blood T cells in healthy people across ages. Next came a second PCR, run for about 6 to 12 cycles, which used a sample-barcoded 5' primer along with a J-beta primer mix. TCRdb reprocessed the 5' RACE reads with MiXCR, giving one entry per CDR3 protein. The repertoire holds 780,000 or so distinct CDR3 sequences, about 61% seen once, with 20% to 30% in the top ten. This CDR3 spans 15 amino acids. V lost 0 bases and J lost 3, with 12 bases in between. Germline loops: CDR1 SGHRS, CDR2 YFSETQ. The chain combines TRBV5-1 with TRBJ2-5; D remains unclear. This sequence was found in a man between 40 and 49 years old in good health. The sample comprised blood. CDR3 amino acids: CASSLGVSFEETQYF. CDR3 in DNA: TGCGCCAGCAGCTTGGGTGTTAGCTTTGAAGAGACCCAGTACTTC.